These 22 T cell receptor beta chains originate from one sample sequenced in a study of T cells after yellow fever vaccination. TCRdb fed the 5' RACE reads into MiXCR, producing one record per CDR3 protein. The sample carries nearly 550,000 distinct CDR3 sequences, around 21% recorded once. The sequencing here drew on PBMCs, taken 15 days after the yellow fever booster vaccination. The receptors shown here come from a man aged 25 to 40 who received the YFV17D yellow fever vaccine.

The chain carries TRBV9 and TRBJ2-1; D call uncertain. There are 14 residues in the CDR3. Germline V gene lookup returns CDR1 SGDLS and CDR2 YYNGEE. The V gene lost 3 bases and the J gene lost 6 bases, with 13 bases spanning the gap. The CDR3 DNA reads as TGTGCCAGCAGCGCTCACCCAGTGCCCAATGAGCAGTTCTTC. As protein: CASSAHPVPNEQFF.

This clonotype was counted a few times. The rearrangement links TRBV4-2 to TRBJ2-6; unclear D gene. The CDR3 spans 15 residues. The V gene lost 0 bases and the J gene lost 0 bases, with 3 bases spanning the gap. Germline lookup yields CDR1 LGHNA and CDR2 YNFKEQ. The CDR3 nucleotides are TGTGCCAGCAGCCAAGAGAGCTCTGGGGCCAACGTCCTGACTTTC. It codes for CASSQESSGANVLTF.

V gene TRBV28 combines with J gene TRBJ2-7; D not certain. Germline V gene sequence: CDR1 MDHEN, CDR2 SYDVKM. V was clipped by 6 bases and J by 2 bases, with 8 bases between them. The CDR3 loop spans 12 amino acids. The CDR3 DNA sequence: TGTGCCAGCAGCATATTAACCTACGAGCAGTACTTC. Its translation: CASSILTYEQYF. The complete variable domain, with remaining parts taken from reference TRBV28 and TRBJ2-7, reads DVKVTQSSRYLVKRTGEKVFLECVQDMDHENMFWYRQDPGLGLRLIYFSYDVKMKEKGDIPEGYSVSREKKERFSLILESASTNQTSMYLCASSILTYEQYFGPGTRLTVT.

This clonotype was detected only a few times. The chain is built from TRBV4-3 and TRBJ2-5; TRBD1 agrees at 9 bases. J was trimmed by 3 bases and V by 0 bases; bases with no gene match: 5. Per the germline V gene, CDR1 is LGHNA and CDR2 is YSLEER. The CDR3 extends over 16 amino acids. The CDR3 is CASSQEYRGREETQYF. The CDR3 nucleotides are TGCGCCAGCAGCCAAGAGTACAGGGGGCGAGAAGAGACCCAGTACTTC.

CDR3 sequence: CASNRALKGTQYF. The CDR3 nucleotides read TGTGCCAGCAACAGGGCGCTCAAGGGGACCCAGTACTTC. The chain couples TRBV28 to TRBJ2-5; TRBD1 might be the D (6 bases). The V and J ends lost 7 bases and 7 bases respectively, with 16 bases between them. CDR1 and CDR2 (germline): MDHEN, SYDVKM. The CDR3 is made up of 13 amino acids.

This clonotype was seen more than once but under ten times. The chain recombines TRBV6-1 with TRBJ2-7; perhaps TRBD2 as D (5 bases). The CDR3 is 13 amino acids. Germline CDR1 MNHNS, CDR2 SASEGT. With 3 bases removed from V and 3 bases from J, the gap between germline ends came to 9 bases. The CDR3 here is CASSETGYYEQYF. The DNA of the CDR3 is TGTGCCAGCAGTGAGACGGGATACTACGAGCAGTACTTC.

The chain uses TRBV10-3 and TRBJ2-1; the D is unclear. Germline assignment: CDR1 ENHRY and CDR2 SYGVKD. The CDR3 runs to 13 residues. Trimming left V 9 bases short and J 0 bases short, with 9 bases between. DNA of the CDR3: TGTGCCATTCGGCAGGACTCCTACAATGAGCAGTTCTTC. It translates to CAIRQDSYNEQFF.

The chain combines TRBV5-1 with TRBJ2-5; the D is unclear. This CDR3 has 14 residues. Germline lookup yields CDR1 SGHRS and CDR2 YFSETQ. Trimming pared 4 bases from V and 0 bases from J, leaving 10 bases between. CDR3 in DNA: TGCGCCAGCAGCCCCTGGACCCACCAAGAGACCCAGTACTTC. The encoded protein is CASSPWTHQETQYF. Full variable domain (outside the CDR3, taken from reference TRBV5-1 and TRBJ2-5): KAGVTQTPRYLIKTRGQQVTLSCSPISGHRSVSWYQQTPGQGLQFLFEYFSETQRNKGNFPGRFSGRQFSNSRSEMNVSTLELGDSALYLCASSPWTHQETQYFGPGTRLLVL.

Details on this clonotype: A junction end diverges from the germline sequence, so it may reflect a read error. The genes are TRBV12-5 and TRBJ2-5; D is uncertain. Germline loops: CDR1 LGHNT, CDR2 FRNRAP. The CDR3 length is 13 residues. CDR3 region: CASGLAPLEPQYF. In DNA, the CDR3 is TGTGCTAGTGGTTTGGCTCCGTTAGAGCCCCAGTACTTC.

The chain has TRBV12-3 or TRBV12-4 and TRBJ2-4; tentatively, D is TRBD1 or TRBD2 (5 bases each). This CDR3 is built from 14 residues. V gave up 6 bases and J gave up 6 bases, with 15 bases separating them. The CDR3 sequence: CASSPGMGVNIQYF. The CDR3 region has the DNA TGTGCCAGCAGCCCAGGGATGGGGGTAAACATTCAGTACTTC.

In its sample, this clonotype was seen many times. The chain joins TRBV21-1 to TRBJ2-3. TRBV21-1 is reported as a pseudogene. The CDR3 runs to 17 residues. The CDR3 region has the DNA TGTGCCAGCAGCAAAAGCACCACCAGAGCTAGCACAGATACGCAGTATTTT. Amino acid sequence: CASSKSTTRASTDTQYF.

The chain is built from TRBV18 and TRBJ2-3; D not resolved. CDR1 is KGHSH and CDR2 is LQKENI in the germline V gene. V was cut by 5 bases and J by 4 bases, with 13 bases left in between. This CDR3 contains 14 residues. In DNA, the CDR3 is TGTGCCAGCTCAAACGGAGTCTTCGCAGATACGCAGTATTTT. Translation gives CASSNGVFADTQYF.

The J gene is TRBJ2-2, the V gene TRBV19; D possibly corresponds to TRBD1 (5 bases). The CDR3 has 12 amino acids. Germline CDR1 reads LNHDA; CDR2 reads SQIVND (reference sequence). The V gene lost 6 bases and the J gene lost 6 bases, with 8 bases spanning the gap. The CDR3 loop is CASRPGPGELFF. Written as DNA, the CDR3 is TGTGCCAGTAGGCCAGGGCCCGGGGAGCTGTTTTTT.

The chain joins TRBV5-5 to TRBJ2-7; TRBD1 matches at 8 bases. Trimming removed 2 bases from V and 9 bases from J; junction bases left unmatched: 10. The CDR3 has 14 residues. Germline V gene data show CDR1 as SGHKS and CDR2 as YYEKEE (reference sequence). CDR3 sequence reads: CASSFYGTGGWQYF. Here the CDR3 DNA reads TGTGCCAGCAGCTTTTACGGGACAGGTGGATGGCAGTACTTC.

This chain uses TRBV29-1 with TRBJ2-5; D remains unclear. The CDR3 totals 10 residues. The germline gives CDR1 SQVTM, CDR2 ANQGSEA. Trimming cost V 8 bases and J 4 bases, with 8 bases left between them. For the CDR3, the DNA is TGCAGCTCCCGTGGAGAGACCCAGTACTTC. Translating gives CSSRGETQYF.

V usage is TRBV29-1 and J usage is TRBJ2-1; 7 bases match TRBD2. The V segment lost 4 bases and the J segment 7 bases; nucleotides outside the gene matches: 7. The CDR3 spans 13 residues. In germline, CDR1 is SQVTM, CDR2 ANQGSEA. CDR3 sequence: CSVGGGSSNEQFF. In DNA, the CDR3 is TGCAGCGTTGGTGGCGGGAGCTCAAATGAGCAGTTCTTC.

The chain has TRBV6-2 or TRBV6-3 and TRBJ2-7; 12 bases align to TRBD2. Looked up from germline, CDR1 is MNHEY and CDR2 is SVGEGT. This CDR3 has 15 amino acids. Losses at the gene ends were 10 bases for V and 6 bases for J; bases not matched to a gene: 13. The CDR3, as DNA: TGTGCCACCATGGGGAGACTAGCGGGAGTAGTCGAGCAGTACTTC. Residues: CATMGRLAGVVEQYF.

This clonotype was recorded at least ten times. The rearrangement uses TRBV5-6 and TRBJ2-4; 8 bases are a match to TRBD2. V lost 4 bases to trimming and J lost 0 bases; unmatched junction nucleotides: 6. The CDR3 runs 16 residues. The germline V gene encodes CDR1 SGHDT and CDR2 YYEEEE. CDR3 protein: CASSLTSALAKNIQYF. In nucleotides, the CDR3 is TGTGCCAGCAGCCTGACTAGCGCCTTAGCCAAAAACATTCAGTACTTC. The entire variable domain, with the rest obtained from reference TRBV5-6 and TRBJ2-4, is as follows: DAGVTQSPTHLIKTRGQQVTLRCSPKSGHDTVSWYQQALGQGPQFIFQYYEEEERQRGNFPDRFSGHQFPNYSSELNVNALLLGDSALYLCASSLTSALAKNIQYFGAGTRLSVL.

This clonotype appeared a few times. The CDR3 loop reads CASSFSGQRSYEQYF. In DNA form, the CDR3 reads TGTGCCAGCAGCTTTTCGGGACAACGCTCCTACGAGCAGTACTTC. The chain couples TRBV7-2 to TRBJ2-7, with a possible D match to TRBD1 (6 bases). The germline V gene encodes CDR1 SGHTA and CDR2 FQGNSA. V was pared by 3 bases and J by 0 bases, with 12 bases between. The CDR3 spans 15 residues.

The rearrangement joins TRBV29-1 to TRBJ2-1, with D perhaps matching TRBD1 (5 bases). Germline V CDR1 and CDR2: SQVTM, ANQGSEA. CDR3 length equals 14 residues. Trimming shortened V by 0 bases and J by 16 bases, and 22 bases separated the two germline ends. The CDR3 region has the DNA TGCAGCGTTGAAGATCAACCCGGCAGGGCTATGGTATTCTTC. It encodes CSVEDQPGRAMVFF.

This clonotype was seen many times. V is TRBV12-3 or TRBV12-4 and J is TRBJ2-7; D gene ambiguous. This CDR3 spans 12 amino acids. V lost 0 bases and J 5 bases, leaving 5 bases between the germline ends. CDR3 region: CASSLAGNEQYF. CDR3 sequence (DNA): TGTGCCAGCAGTTTAGCGGGGAACGAGCAGTACTTC.

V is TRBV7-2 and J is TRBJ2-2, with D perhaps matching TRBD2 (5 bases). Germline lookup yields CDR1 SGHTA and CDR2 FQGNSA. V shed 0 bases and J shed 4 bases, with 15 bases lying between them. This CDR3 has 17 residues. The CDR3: CASSLAVHMGSTGELFF. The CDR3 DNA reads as TGTGCCAGCAGCTTAGCCGTCCACATGGGGAGCACCGGGGAGCTGTTTTTT.